The 6 T cell receptor beta chains reported below all come from one sample, sequenced in a study of tumor-infiltrating lymphocytes in localized non-small cell lung cancer. Measured with immunoSEQ multiplex PCR; TCRdb has only the in-frame clones, and not every one. In the table there are roughly 7,100 clones, over 75% of which are singletons. The sequencing sample was made of lung tumor tissue. The receptors here all came from a human donor with non-small cell lung cancer.

The V call is TRBV18, the J call TRBJ2-7; a weak D match, TRBD2 (6 bases). The length of the CDR3 is 15 residues. The V and J ends lost 6 bases and 6 bases respectively, with 21 bases between them. Germline assignment: CDR1 KGHSH and CDR2 LQKENI. CDR3: CASSRDSPTDTEQYF. CDR3 DNA: TGTGCCAGCTCTAGGGACTCACCGACCGATACCGAGCAGTACTTC.

The V gene is TRBV7-2, the J gene TRBJ2-3; D is uncertain. CDR3 length: 14 residues. V was shortened by 1 base and J by 6 bases, with 11 bases between the two germline ends. The V gene's germline CDR1 is SGHTA and CDR2 FQGNSA. The CDR3, as DNA: TGTGCCAGCAGCTTAGTTACAGCGCCGGATACGCAGTATTTT. This codes for CASSLVTAPDTQYF.

CDR3 sequence (DNA): TGTGCCTGGGATTCCGCAGGGGGGCAGCCCCAGCATTTT. It specifies CAWDSAGGQPQHF. V is TRBV30 and J is TRBJ1-5, with 7 nucleotides matching TRBD1. This CDR3 comprises 13 residues. J was trimmed by 7 bases and V by 5 bases; bases with no gene match: 8. Germline CDR1 reads GTSNPN; CDR2 reads SVGIG (reference sequence). Full variable domain (rest looked up from reference TRBV30 and TRBJ1-5): SQTIHQWPATLVQPVGSPLSLECTVEGTSNPNLYWYRQAAGRGLQLLFYSVGIGQISSEVPQNLSASRPQDRQFILSSKKLLLSDSGFYLCAWDSAGGQPQHFGDGTRLSIL.

The gene calls are TRBV18 and TRBJ2-5; TRBD1 matches 8 bases. Germline trimming cut 6 bases from V and 4 bases from J; bases unmatched to any gene: 13. This CDR3 has 16 residues. Germline CDR1 and CDR2: KGHSH and LQKENI. The CDR3 loop is CASSSPPGTGRETQYF. The CDR3 coding sequence is TGTGCCAGCTCGTCACCTCCCGGGACAGGAAGAGAGACCCAGTACTTC.

J is TRBJ2-1 and V is TRBV29-1; 7 bases map to TRBD1. Germline loops: CDR1 SQVTM, CDR2 ANQGSEA. The CDR3 runs to 14 residues. Trimming cost V 5 bases and J 2 bases; bases outside gene matches: 6. The CDR3 region is CSVRDSFTYNEQFF. DNA for the CDR3: TGCAGCGTTCGGGACAGCTTCACCTACAATGAGCAGTTCTTC.

The chain recombines TRBV5-1 with TRBJ1-2; weak D call: TRBD1 (5 bases). Germline-derived CDR1 and CDR2 are SGHRS and YFSETQ. The germline V and J ends were trimmed by 3 bases and 8 bases, with 14 bases remaining between them. The CDR3 is 13 residues long. CDR3 sequence reads: CASSSRQGGGYTF. The CDR3 nucleotides are TGCGCCAGCAGCTCCCGGCAGGGTGGGGGCTACACCTTC.